This entry concerns a single TCR beta chain. Its cognate antigen has yet to be identified. Base-call qualities are not available, and no considerably larger clone is one nucleotide away. The intended sense of this specimen's time point label: baseline before first vaccination. Vaccinee samples came from UK trials COV001 and COV002, including a single-blind randomized controlled phase 2/3 trial of AZD1222 (ChAdOx1 nCoV-19) in healthy adults. For TCRbeta chain sequencing, PBMC samples were collected from trial participants at day 0 and at day 28 after the second dose. This entry belongs to a study of T cell responses to AZD1222 COVID-19 vaccine (dated by TCRdb to about 2021). Broadly, across the study: AZD1222 recipients given second doses at about 4 weeks or at about 12 weeks were pooled, since spike-specific TCR depth and breadth were not found to differ between the two schedules. TCR sequencing was performed for approximately 240 trial participants, of whom around 200 were given two doses of AZD1222 and 26 were given two doses of MenACWY control vaccine. Trial participants were enrolled by age into subgroups of 18-55, 56-69 and 70-plus years, and around 150, 29 and 61 TCR-sequenced participants, respectively, were included in these subgroups.

V loses 2 bases, J loses 2 bases, and the germline ends lie 16 bases apart. The CDR3 sequence holds 17 residues, the cysteine and phenylalanine included. Solely the CDR3 DNA is kept, with 51 bases framed from the first base. Per the germline V gene (reference sequence), SEHNR is the CDR1 and FQNEAQ is the CDR2. The CDR3 regions of human TCRbeta chains were analyzed by immunosequencing. Per the authors' processing: Repertoire TCRs were checked for matches against a reference library of SARS-CoV-2-specific TCRs that had been generated using the MIRA antigen-specificity platform. Breadth was defined as the fraction of unique TCRs that were SARS-CoV-2-associated. Depth was defined as the fraction of total T cells that were SARS-CoV-2-associated. Each spike-specific TCR was assigned to its reactive spike region and to a CD4 or CD8 class using the MIRA data. Log10-transformed breadth and depth values were compared by one-way ANOVA with Sidak's multiple comparisons tests. TCRdb limited this immuneACCESS table to in-frame rearrangements with V and J called. A share of clones is missing; checked studies link under half to unresolved V genes, and the rest is unexplained. D and trimming were read from the DNA, whereas the V and J calls and clone size are those reported in that table. For this sample the table gives about 55,000 clones, of which about 90% were detected only once. The top ten clonotypes cover over 12% of the sample.

What the research found in general, with its limitations: Only 5 to 7 AZD1222 recipients were SARS-CoV-2 seropositive at baseline, limiting conclusions about previously exposed vaccinees. Epitopes outside the regions mutated in the B.1.351 and B.1.1.7 variants were reportedly recognized by nearly half of the unique spike-specific TCRs. Most participants were white British and females outnumbered males, and the authors suggested that clonal diversity may have been underestimated. Because no day 14 peak-response samples were available, the repertoires could be characterized only after the peak T cell response. The 56-69-year group was small, and its depth increase did not reach significance, likely because of low power. The whole spike protein was spanned by vaccine-associated CD4 TCRs, and dominant responses were seen in regions 160-218 and 743-854. A significant rise in spike-specific TCR breadth and depth was observed after two AZD1222 doses relative to day 0 and relative to MenACWY recipients.

The sequence links TRBV7-9 to TRBJ1-5; the D gene cannot be resolved reliably. This clonotype was obtained from an adult in good health. The sample in question was peripheral blood, obtained on day 0 of AZD1222 vaccination. At the DNA level, the sequence is TGTGCCAGCAGCTTAACTTCGGGTGGAAGGGGCAATCAGCCCCAGCATTTT. This is translated as CASSLTSGGRGNQPQHF.